This T cell receptor beta chain is drawn from a study of technical replicates of blood from a handful of donors. Sequencing used immunoSEQ multiplex PCR; TCRdb keeps in-frame clones, though not all of them. The sample includes about 70,000 clones, almost 99% of them seen just once. The CDR3 is 15 residues long. Germline CDR1 reads MNHEY; CDR2 reads SVGAGI. V lost 2 bases, J lost 2 bases, and 12 bases lay in between. The chain joins TRBV6-5 to TRBJ1-2, with a weak D call TRBD1 (5 bases). This sequence originates from a human donor in good health. Sequenced: T cells isolated from PBMCs. The CDR3 loop is CASSYAGQTNYGYTF. The CDR3 DNA sequence: TGTGCCAGCAGTTACGCAGGGCAGACGAACTATGGCTACACCTTC.